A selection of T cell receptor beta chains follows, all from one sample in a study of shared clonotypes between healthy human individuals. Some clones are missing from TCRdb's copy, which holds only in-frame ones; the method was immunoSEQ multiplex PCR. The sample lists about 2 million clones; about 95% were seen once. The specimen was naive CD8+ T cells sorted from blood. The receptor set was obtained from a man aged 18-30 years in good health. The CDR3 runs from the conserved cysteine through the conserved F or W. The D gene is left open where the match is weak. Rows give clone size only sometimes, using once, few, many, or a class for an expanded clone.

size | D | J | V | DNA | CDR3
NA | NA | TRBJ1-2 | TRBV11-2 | TGTGCCAGCAGCTTAGCGGGAGGATTAAACTATGGCTACACCTTC | CASSLAGGLNYGYTF
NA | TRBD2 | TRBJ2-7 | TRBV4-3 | TGCGCCAGCAGCCGACTAGCGGGAGGTTCCGACGAGCAGTACTTC | CASSRLAGGSDEQYF
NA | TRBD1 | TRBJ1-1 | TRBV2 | TGTGCCAGCAGTGAAGGGACAGGGGGGGCCACTGAAGCTTTCTTT | CASSEGTGGATEAFF
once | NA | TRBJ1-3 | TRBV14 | TGTGGTAGGAACACCATATATTTT | CGRNTIYF
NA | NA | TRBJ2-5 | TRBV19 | TGTGCCAGTAGTATAGCCGGCAGCAAAGAGACCCAGTACTTC | CASSIAGSKETQYF
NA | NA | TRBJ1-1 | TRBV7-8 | TGTGCCAGCCGCGATTTTAACGGGTACACTGAAGCTTTCTTT | CASRDFNGYTEAFF
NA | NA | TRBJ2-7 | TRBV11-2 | TGTGCCAGCAGCTTAGATCCGGATTTCGAGCAGTACTTC | CASSLDPDFEQYF
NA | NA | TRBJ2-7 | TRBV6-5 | TGTGCCAGCAGTTACTCCTCAGGATCCTACGAGCAGTACTTC | CASSYSSGSYEQYF
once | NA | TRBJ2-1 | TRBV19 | TGTGCCAGTAGTAGTGGATTCTACAATGAGCAGTTCTTC | CASSSGFYNEQFF
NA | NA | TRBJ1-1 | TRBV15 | TGTGCCACCAGCAGAGAAGAAGTACTGAACACTGAAGCTTTCTTT | CATSREEVLNTEAFF
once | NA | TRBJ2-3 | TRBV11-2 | TGTGCCAGCAGCGTGGCCGAGGCGCAGTATTTT | CASSVAEAQYF
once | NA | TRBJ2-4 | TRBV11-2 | TGTGCCAGCAGCTTAGGGGGGCATTTAGCCAAAAACATTCAGTACTTC | CASSLGGHLAKNIQYF
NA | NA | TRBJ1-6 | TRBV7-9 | TGTGCCAGCAGCTCCCTGACGGGGGCAATTTCACCCCTCCACTTT | CASSSLTGAISPLHF
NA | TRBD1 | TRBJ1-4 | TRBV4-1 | TGCGCCAGCAGCCAAGGGGACAGTCTTGATGAAAAACTGTTTTTT | CASSQGDSLDEKLFF
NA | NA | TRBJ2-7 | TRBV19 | TGTGCCAGTAGTATGGGGCGTGACTTGGAGCAGTACTTC | CASSMGRDLEQYF
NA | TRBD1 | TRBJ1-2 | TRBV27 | TGTGCCAGCAGTAATACCGGGACAGGGGGCTTCTACTATGGCTACACCTTC | CASSNTGTGGFYYGYTF
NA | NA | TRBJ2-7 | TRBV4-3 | TGCGCCAGCAGCCAAGCAGGGCGGATTTACGAGCAGTACTTC | CASSQAGRIYEQYF
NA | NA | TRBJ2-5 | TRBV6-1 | TGTGCCAGCAGTGAATACGGGACACTCCTCGGGGAGACCCAGTACTTC | CASSEYGTLLGETQYF
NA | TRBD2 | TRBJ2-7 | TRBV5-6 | TGTGCCAGCGGCCTAGCGGGAGGCCCCTCCTACGAGCAGTACTTC | CASGLAGGPSYEQYF
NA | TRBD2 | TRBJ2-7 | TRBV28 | TGTGCCAGCAGTTCACTACTAGCGTACGAGCAGTACTTC | CASSSLLAYEQYF
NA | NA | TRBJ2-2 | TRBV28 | TGTGCCAGCAGCGCCGGGGAGCTGTTTTTT | CASSAGELFF
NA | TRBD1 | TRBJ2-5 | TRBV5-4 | TGTGCCAGCAGCTGGGCAGGGGGCTTAGAGACCCAGTACTTC | CASSWAGGLETQYF
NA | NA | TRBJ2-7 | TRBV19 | TGTGCCAGTAGTTATGCCTACGAGCAGTACTTC | CASSYAYEQYF
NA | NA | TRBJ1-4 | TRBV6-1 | TGTGCCAGCAGTGTTGAGCACAGTTTTAATGAAAAACTGTTTTTT | CASSVEHSFNEKLFF
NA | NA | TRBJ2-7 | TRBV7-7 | TGTGCTAGCAGCTCGGCGACAGGCTACGAGCAGTACTTC | CASSSATGYEQYF
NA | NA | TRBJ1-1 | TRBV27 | TGTGCCAGCAGTTATAAATGGGGAGACACTGAAGCTTTCTTT | CASSYKWGDTEAFF
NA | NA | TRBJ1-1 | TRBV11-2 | TGTGCCAGCAGCTTATTCACGGGGGCGAACACTGAAGCTTTCTTT | CASSLFTGANTEAFF
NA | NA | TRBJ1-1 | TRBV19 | TGTGCCAGTCTTACTGGGGGCACTGAAGCTTTCTTT | CASLTGGTEAFF
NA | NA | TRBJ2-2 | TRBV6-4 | TGTGCCAGCATGGGAGTTGGCGGCACCGGGGAGCTGTTTTTT | CASMGVGGTGELFF
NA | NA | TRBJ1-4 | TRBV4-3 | TGCGCCAGCAGCCCCCGAGGGGATGAAAAACTGTTTTTT | CASSPRGDEKLFF
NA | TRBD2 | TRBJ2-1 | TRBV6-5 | TGTGCCAGCAGTTACACTAGCGGGAGCGCCTACAATGAGCAGTTCTTC | CASSYTSGSAYNEQFF
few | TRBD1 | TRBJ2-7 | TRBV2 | TGTGCCAGCAGTCGGACAGGGAACGAGCAGTACTTC | CASSRTGNEQYF
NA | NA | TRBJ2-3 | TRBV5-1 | TGCGCCAGCAGCTTGGCTCAGGCTAGCACAGATACGCAGTATTTT | CASSLAQASTDTQYF
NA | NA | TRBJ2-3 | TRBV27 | TGTGCCAGCAGTTTAAATGGACCAGCGGTGGCAGATACGCAGTATTTT | CASSLNGPAVADTQYF
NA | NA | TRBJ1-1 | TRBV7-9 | TGTGCCAGCAGCTCACTCAGCGTCAGTGAAGCTTTCTTT | CASSSLSVSEAFF
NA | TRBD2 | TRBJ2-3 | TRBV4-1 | TGCGCCAGCAGCCTGCTAGCGGGAGATACGCAGTATTTT | CASSLLAGDTQYF
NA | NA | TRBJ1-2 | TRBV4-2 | TGTGCCAGCAGCCAAGGGACAGAAGGTGACTATGGCTACACCTTC | CASSQGTEGDYGYTF
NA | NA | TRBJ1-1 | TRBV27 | TGTGCCAGCAGTTACATTCAAGGTTGGATGAACACTGAAGCTTTCTTT | CASSYIQGWMNTEAFF
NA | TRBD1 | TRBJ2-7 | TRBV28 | TGTGCCAGCAGCCGCCGGGACAGGGGTTTCTACGAGCAGTACTTC | CASSRRDRGFYEQYF
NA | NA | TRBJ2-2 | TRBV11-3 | TGTGCCAGCAGCTTAGAAAACACCGGGGAGCTGTTTTTT | CASSLENTGELFF
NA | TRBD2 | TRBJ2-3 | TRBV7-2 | TGTGCCAGCAGCCTACTACTAGCGGGAAGTCCAGATACGCAGTATTTT | CASSLLLAGSPDTQYF
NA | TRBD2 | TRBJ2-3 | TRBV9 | TGTGCCAGCAGCGTATTCGCGGGAGGGCCTGAAGATACGCAGTATTTT | CASSVFAGGPEDTQYF
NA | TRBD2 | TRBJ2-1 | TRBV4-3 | TGCGCCAGCAGCCAAGATACGGCTAGCGGGAGCCATGAGCAGTTCTTC | CASSQDTASGSHEQFF
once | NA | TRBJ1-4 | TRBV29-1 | TGCAGCGTTGTGGGGGCGGAAACTAATGAAAAACTGTTTTTT | CSVVGAETNEKLFF
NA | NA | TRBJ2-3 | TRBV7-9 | TGTGCCAGCAGCTTAAATCGGGAAACCACAGATACGCAGTATTTT | CASSLNRETTDTQYF
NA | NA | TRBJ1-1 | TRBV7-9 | TGTGCCAGCAGCTTAGCCAGGTTAAACACTGAAGCTTTCTTT | CASSLARLNTEAFF
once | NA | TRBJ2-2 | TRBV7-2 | TGTGCCAGCAGCTCCCTATACCGACTAGACACCGGGGAGCTGTTTTTT | CASSSLYRLDTGELFF
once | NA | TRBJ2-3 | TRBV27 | TGTGCCAGCACCTCATACCCGGGGCCAGATACGCAGTATTTT | CASTSYPGPDTQYF
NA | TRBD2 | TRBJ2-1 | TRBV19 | TGTGCCAGTAGTGCTGGACTAGCGGACTACAATGAGCAGTTCTTC | CASSAGLADYNEQFF
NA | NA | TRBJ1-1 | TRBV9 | TGTGCCAGCAGCCCGTCCGGGGGGCAGAACACTGAAGCTTTCTTT | CASSPSGGQNTEAFF
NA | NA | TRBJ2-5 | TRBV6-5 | TGTGCCAGCAGTTACCTCGACTCTGGAGAGACCCAGTACTTC | CASSYLDSGETQYF
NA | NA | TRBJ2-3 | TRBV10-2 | TGCGCCAGCAGTGAAATGTCAGATACGCAGTATTTT | CASSEMSDTQYF
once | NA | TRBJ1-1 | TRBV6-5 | TGTGCCAGCAGTTACTCGGGGTCGAATGAAGCTTTCTTT | CASSYSGSNEAFF